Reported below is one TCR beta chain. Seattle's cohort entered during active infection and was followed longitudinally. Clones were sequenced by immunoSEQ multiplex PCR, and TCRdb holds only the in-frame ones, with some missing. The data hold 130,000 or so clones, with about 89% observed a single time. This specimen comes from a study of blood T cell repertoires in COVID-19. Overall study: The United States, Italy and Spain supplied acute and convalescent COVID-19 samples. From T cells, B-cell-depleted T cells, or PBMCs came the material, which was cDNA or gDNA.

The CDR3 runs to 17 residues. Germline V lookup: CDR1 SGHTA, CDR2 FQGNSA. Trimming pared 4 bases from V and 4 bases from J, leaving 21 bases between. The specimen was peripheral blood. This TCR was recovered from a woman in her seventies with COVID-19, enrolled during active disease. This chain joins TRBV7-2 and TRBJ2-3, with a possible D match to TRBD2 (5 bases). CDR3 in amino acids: CASSSLTKGVVPDTQYF. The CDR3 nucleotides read TGTGCCAGCAGCTCTTTGACAAAGGGAGTAGTCCCAGATACGCAGTATTTT.